Listed here is a single T cell receptor beta chain. Its antigen target is currently unknown. Base-call qualities are not available, and no considerably larger clone is one nucleotide away. This sample stems from a study of metastatic and nonmetastatic thyroid tumors (dated by TCRdb to about 2020). Background for the entire study: Repertoires from peripheral blood and from tumor or nodule tissue samples of malignant and benign thyroid patients were compared. Study-wide findings and limitations: In both blood and tumor samples, TCR beta diversity was reported to be significantly higher in malignant tumors than in benign nodules.

Before undergoing thyroid surgery, none of the patients had been given any kind of treatment. The study retrospectively analysed patient clinical samples collected from about 2012 to 2018 using T-cell receptor beta sequencing. Library generation was performed with PCR. Sequenced on an Illumina HiSeq 4000. High-throughput sequencing was used to profile the CDR3 region of the TCR beta-chain in every patient. In the original analysis: A classifier to discriminate distant-metastatic papillary thyroid cancer patients was built from CDR3 differences across clinicopathological groups. The Shannon index was used to assess repertoire diversity, and the Morisita-Horn index was used to assess tumor-blood repertoire similarity. TCRdb cleaned the public reads at Q25 with fastp, built clones with MiXCR and kept in-frame beta chains. The V and J calls were determined by TCRdb, not by the authors. The sample includes approximately 13,000 clones, with 29% observed a single time. The ten largest make up roughly 3.7% of the sample.

According to the germline V gene, CDR1 reads LGHNT and CDR2 reads FRNRAP. Trimming costs V 2 bases and J 0 bases, and their ends lie 14 bases apart. The CDR3 covers 17 residues, taking in both the cysteine and the phenylalanine. Left in the record is the CDR3 DNA by itself, 51 bases read in frame from the first base. Sequenced input: blood. This TCR came from a female donor with papillary thyroid cancer or a benign thyroid nodule (not recorded which). Some clones in this sample may be carry-over from other donors' samples. The rearranged segments are TRBV12-5 and TRBJ2-1; no D gene is confidently identified. The base sequence is TGTGCTAGTGGTTTGTTCACCGACACCTACTCCTACAATGAGCAGTTCTTC. Its product reads: CASGLFTDTYSYNEQFF.